Each of the 9 T cell receptor beta chains below was sequenced from the same sample in a study of persistence of HIV-infected CD4 T cells. The antigens for these receptors are not known. The immunoSEQ assay was version 4, run in survey mode. TCRdb's copy holds only in-frame clones and misses some; the assay was immunoSEQ multiplex PCR. The sample carries 40,000 to 55,000 clones, about 87% recorded once. Anti-CD3/anti-CD28 beads served as a nonspecific positive control stimulus. Responding CD4+ T cells were sorted by upregulation of both CD40 ligand and CD69. Sequenced material: CD4+ T cells sorted from PBMCs after approximately 19-hour stimulation, taken from a patient who received antiretroviral therapy. Receptor source: an adult woman with HIV who was CMV-seropositive.

The genes are TRBV19 and TRBJ2-2; D may be TRBD2 (5 bases). The germline CDR1 and CDR2 sequences are LNHDA and SQIVND (reference sequence). The CDR3 totals 14 residues. V was shortened by 3 bases and J by 3 bases, with 8 bases between the two germline ends. The CDR3 bases are TGTGCCAGTAGTATGCAGAGGGACACCGGGGAGCTGTTTTTT. It codes for CASSMQRDTGELFF.

The chain has TRBV4-1 and TRBJ1-5; D is ambiguous. V gave up 5 bases and J gave up 3 bases, with 17 bases separating them. CDR3 length equals 16 residues. Germline values: CDR1 MGHRA, CDR2 YSYEKL. The chain's CDR3 is CASSYDSLQDNQPQHF. DNA for the CDR3: TGCGCCAGCAGCTATGACTCCCTCCAGGACAATCAGCCCCAGCATTTT.

This chain uses TRBV5-6 with TRBJ2-5, with D possibly TRBD1 on 5 matching bases. The CDR3 runs to 17 residues. Germline assignment: CDR1 SGHDT and CDR2 YYEEEE. The ends were cut back, 2 bases at V and 4 bases at J, with 21 bases in the middle. This CDR3 reads CASSLSHYATTGETQYF. As DNA, the CDR3 is TGTGCCAGCAGCTTAAGCCACTATGCCACTACAGGAGAGACCCAGTACTTC.

This clone was seen just once. The genes are TRBV18 and TRBJ1-2; 10 positions agree with TRBD1. The CDR3 has 18 amino acids. CDR1 and CDR2 (germline): KGHSH, LQKENI. J gave up 0 bases and V 4 bases, and 11 bases lay outside the gene matches. In DNA form, the CDR3 reads TGTGCCAGCTCACTCACCCGGGACAGGGGCCGGGCTAACTATGGCTACACCTTC. Translation: CASSLTRDRGRANYGYTF.

In this sample, this clone turned up once. The V gene is TRBV5-5, the J gene TRBJ1-2; D remains ambiguous. This CDR3 spans 12 amino acids. The germline gives CDR1 SGHKS, CDR2 YYEKEE (reference sequence). V shed 0 bases and J shed 9 bases, with 9 bases lying between them. Here the CDR3 reads CASSLGGFSYTF. The CDR3 region has the DNA TGTGCCAGCAGCTTGGGCGGTTTCAGCTACACCTTC.

V is TRBV23-1 and J is TRBJ2-1; TRBD2 matches at 11 bases. TRBV23-1 is marked as an open reading frame, function uncertain. The CDR3 contains 20 residues. V was pared by 0 bases and J by 0 bases, with 10 bases of the junction left unmatched. As DNA, the CDR3 is TGCGCCAGCAGTCAATCCCCGGGGACTAGCGGAAAGAGCTCCTACAATGAGCAGTTCTTC. Translating it yields CASSQSPGTSGKSSYNEQFF.

The V gene is TRBV5-1, the J gene TRBJ2-2, with TRBD2 as a possible D gene (7 bases). Trimming stripped 3 bases from V and 0 bases from J, with 12 bases between. CDR1 is SGHRS and CDR2 is YFSETQ in the germline V gene. CDR3 size: 16 residues. CDR3 protein: CASSSRGATNTGELFF. CDR3 bases: TGCGCCAGCAGCTCCCGGGGGGCGACGAACACCGGGGAGCTGTTTTTT.

This chain joins TRBV21-1 and TRBJ1-3. TRBV21-1 is a pseudogene segment. The CDR3 length is 17 residues. The CDR3 protein is CATEFEVSGGSGNTIYF. The CDR3, as DNA: TGTGCCACGGAATTTGAAGTCTCGGGGGGTAGTGGAAACACCATATATTTT.

This chain links TRBV28 with TRBJ1-5; D is undetermined. Germline V gene lookup returns CDR1 MDHEN and CDR2 SYDVKM. Trimming pared 3 bases from V and 0 bases from J, leaving 12 bases between. This CDR3 has 16 residues. CDR3: CASSFSRLNSNQPQHF. The CDR3 nucleotides read TGTGCCAGCAGTTTCTCCAGACTAAATAGCAATCAGCCCCAGCATTTT. Full variable domain (outside the CDR3, taken from reference TRBV28 and TRBJ1-5): DVKVTQSSRYLVKRTGEKVFLECVQDMDHENMFWYRQDPGLGLRLIYFSYDVKMKEKGDIPEGYSVSREKKERFSLILESASTNQTSMYLCASSFSRLNSNQPQHFGDGTRLSIL.